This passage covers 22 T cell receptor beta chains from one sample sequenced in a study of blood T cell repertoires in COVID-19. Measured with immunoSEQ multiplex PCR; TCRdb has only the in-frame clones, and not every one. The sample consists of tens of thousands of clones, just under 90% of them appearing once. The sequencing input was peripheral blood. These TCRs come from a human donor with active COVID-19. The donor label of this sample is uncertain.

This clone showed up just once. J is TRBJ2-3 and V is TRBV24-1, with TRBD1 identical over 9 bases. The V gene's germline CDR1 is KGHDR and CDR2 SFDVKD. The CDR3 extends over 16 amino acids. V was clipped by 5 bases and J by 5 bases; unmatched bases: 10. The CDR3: CATSGPWGQGGDTQYF. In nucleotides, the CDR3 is TGTGCCACCAGTGGACCTTGGGGACAGGGAGGAGATACGCAGTATTTT.

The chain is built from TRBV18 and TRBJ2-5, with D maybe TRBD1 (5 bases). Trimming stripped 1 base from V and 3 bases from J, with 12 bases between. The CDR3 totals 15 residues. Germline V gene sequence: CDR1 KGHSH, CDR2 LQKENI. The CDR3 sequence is CASSPLHSREETQYF. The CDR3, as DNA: TGTGCCAGCTCACCACTCCATTCCAGGGAAGAGACCCAGTACTTC.

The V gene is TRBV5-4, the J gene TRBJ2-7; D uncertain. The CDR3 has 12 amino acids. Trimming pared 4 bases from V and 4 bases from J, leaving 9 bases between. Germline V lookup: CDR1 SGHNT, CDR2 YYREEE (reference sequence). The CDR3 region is CASSKSEYEQYF. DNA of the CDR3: TGTGCCAGCAGCAAATCAGAATACGAGCAGTACTTC.

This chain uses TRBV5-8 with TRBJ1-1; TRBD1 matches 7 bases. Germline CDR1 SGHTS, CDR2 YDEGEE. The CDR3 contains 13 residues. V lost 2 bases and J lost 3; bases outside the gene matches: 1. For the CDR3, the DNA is TGTGCCAGCAGCTTAGACAGGGACACTGAAGCTTTCTTT. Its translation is CASSLDRDTEAFF.

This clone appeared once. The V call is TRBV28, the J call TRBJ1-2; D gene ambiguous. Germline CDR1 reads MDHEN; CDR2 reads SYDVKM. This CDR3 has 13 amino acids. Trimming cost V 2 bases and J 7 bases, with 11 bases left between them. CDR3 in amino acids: CASSLNGPSGYTF. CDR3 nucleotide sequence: TGTGCCAGCAGTTTAAATGGGCCAAGTGGCTACACCTTC.

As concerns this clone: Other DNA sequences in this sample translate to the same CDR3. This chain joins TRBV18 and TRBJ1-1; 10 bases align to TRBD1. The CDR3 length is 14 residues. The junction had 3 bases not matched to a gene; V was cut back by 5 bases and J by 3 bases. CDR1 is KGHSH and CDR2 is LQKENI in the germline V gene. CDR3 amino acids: CASSRTGGDTEAFF. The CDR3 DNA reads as TGTGCCAGCTCAAGGACAGGGGGTGACACTGAAGCTTTCTTT.

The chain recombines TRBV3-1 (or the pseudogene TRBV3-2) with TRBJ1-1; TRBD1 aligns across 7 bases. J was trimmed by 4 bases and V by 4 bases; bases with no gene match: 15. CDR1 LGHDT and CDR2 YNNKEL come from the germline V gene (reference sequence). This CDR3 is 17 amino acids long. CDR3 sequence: CASSPGTAWGRGTEAFF. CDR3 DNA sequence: TGTGCCAGCAGCCCAGGGACAGCCTGGGGGCGAGGCACTGAAGCTTTCTTT.

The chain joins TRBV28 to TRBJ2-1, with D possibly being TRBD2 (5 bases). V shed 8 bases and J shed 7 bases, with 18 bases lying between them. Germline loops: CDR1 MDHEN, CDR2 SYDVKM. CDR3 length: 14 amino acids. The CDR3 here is CASRLDREWNEQFF. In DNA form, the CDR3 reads TGTGCCAGCCGCCTCGATAGGGAGTGGAATGAGCAGTTCTTC.

The CDR3 coding sequence is TGTGCCAGCAGCCCGCTACAGGGGGCGGGGACCCAGTACTTC. This encodes CASSPLQGAGTQYF. This rearrangement joins TRBV7-7 to TRBJ2-5, with 9 bases aligning to TRBD1. The trim removed 5 bases at V and 7 bases at J, leaving 8 bases unmatched. This CDR3 spans 14 amino acids. CDR1 SSHAT and CDR2 FNYEAQ come from the germline V gene (reference sequence).

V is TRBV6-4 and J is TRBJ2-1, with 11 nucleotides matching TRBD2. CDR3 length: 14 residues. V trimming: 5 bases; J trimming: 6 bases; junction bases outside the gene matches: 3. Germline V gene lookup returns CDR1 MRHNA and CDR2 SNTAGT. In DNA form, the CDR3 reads TGTGCCAGCAGTTTAGCGGGAGGGGGCAATGAGCAGTTCTTC. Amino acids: CASSLAGGGNEQFF.

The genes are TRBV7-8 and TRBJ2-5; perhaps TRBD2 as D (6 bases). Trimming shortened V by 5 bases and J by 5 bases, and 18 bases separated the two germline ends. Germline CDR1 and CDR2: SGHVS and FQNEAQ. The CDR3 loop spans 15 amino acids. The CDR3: CASSPGTALMETQYF. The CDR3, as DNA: TGTGCCAGCAGCCCCGGGACTGCCCTTATGGAGACCCAGTACTTC.

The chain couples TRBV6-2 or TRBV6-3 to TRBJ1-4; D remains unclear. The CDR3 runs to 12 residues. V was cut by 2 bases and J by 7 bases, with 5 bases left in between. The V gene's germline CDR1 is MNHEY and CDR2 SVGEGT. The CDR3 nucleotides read TGTGCCAGCAGTTACGAGAGTGAAAAACTGTTTTTT. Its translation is CASSYESEKLFF.

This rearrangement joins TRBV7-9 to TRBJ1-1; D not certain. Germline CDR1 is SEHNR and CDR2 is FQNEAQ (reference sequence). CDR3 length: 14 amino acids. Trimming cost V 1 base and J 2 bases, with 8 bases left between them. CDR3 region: CASSLVGRNTEAFF. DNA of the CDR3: TGTGCCAGCAGCTTAGTCGGGAGAAACACTGAAGCTTTCTTT.

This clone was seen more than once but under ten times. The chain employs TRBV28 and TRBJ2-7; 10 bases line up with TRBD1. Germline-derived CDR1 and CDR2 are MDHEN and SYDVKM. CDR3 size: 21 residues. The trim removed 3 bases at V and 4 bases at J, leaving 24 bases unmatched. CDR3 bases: TGTGCCAGCAGTTTCATCCGATCAATCCGACAGGGGGCGGTTGTTGAGTACGAGCAGTACTTC. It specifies CASSFIRSIRQGAVVEYEQYF.

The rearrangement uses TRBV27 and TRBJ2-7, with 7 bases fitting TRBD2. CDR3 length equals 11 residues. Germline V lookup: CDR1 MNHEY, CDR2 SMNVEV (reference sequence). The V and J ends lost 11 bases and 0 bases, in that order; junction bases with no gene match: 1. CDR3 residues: CAWGGSYEQYF. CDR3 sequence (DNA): TGTGCCTGGGGGGGCTCCTACGAGCAGTACTTC.

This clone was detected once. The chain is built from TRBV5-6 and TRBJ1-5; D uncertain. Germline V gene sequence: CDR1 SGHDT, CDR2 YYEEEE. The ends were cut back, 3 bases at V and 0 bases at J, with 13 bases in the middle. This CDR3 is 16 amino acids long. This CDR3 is CASSSMSTYSNQPQHF. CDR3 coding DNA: TGTGCCAGCAGCTCTATGTCCACCTATAGCAATCAGCCCCAGCATTTT.

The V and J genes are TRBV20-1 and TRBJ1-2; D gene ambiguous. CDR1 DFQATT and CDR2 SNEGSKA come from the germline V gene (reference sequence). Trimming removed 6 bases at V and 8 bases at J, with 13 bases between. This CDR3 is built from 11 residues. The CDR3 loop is CSASSPRGYTF. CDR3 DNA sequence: TGCAGTGCCTCTTCACCCCGGGGCTACACCTTC.

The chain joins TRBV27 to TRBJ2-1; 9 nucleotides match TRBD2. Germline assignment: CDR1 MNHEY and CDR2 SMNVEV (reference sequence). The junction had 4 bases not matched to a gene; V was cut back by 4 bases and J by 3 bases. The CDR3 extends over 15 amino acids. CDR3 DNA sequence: TGTGCCAGCAGTTACCTAGCGGGACTCTACAATGAGCAGTTCTTC. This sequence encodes CASSYLAGLYNEQFF.

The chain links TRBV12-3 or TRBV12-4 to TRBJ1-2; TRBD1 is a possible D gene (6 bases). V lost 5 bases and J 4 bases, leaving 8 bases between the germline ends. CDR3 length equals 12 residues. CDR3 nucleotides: TGTGCCAGCAGTACAGGGATCTATGGCTACACCTTC. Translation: CASSTGIYGYTF.

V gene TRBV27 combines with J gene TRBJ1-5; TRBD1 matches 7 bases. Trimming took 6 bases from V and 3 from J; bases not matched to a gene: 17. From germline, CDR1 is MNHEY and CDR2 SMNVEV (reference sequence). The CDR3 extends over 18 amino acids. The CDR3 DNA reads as TGTGCCAGCAGATCACCCATGCGACAGGGATTGATCAATCAGCCCCAGCATTTT. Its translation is CASRSPMRQGLINQPQHF.

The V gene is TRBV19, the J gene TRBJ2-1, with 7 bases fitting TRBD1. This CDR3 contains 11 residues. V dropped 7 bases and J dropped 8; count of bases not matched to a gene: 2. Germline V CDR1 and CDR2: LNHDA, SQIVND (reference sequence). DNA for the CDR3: TGTGCCAGTACGGGACAGTATGAGCAGTTCTTC. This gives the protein CASTGQYEQFF.

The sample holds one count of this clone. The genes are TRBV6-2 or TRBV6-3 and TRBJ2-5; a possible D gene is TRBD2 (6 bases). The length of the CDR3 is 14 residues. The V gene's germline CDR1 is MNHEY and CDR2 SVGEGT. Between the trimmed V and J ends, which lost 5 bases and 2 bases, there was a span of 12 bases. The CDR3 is CASSPSGAQETQYF. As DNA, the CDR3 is TGTGCCAGCAGTCCCTCGGGAGCGCAAGAGACCCAGTACTTC.